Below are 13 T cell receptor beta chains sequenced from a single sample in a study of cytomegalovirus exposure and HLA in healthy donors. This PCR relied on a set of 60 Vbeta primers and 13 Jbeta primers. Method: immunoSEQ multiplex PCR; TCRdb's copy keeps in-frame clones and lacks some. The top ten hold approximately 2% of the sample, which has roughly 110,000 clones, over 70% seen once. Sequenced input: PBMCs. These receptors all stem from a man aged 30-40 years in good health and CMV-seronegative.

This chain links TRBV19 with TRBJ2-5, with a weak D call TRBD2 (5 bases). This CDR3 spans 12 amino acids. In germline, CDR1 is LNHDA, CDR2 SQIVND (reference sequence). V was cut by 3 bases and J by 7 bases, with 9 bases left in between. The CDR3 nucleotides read TGTGCCAGTAGTATGAGGGATGGGACCCAGTACTTC. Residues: CASSMRDGTQYF.

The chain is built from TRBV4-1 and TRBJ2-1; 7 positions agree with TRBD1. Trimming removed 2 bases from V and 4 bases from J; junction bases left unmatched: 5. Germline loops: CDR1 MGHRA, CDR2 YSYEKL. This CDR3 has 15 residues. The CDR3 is CASSQPPGQYNEQFF. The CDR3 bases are TGCGCCAGCAGCCAACCCCCGGGACAGTACAATGAGCAGTTCTTC.

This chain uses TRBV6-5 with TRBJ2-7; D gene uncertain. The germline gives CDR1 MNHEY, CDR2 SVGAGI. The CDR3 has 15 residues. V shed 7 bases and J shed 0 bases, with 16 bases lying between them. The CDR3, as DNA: TGTGCCAGCATTCCGACATGGCCGAGCTCCTACGAGCAGTACTTC. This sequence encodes CASIPTWPSSYEQYF.

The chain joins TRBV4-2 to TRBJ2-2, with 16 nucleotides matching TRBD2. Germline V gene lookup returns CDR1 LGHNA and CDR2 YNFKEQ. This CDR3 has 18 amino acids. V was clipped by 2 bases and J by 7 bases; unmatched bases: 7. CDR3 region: CASSQPGLAGGALGELFF. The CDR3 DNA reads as TGTGCCAGCAGCCAACCGGGACTAGCGGGGGGGGCCCTCGGGGAGCTGTTTTTT.

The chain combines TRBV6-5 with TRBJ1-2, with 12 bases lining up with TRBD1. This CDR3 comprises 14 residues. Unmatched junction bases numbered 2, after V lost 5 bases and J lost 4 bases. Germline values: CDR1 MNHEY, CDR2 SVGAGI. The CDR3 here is CASSQGQGAYGYTF. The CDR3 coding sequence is TGTGCCAGCAGTCAGGGACAGGGGGCCTATGGCTACACCTTC.

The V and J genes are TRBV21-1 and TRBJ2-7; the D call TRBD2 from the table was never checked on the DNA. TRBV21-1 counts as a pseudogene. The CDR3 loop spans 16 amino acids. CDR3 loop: CASSKGLAGGFYEQYF. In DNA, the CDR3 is TGTGCCAGCAGCAAAGGTCTAGCGGGAGGTTTCTACGAGCAGTACTTC.

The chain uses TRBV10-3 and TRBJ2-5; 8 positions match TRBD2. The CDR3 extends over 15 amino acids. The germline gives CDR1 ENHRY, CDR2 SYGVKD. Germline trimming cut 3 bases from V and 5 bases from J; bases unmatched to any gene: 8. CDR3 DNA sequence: TGTGCCATCAGTGACAGCGGGAGTTTTTTCGAGACCCAGTACTTC. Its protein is CAISDSGSFFETQYF.

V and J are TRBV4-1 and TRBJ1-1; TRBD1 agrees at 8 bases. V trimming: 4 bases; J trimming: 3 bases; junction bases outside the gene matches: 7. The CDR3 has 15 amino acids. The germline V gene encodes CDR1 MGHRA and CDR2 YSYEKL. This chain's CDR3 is CASSLQTGVDTEAFF. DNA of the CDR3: TGCGCCAGCAGCCTACAGACAGGGGTTGACACTGAAGCTTTCTTT.

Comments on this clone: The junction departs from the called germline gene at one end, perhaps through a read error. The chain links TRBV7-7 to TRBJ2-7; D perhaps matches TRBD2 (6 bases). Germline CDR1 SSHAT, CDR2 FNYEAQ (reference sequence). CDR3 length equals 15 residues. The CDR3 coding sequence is TGTGCTAGCAGCTTAGCGTCGGGAGCCTCCTACGAGCAGTACTTC. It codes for CASSLASGASYEQYF.

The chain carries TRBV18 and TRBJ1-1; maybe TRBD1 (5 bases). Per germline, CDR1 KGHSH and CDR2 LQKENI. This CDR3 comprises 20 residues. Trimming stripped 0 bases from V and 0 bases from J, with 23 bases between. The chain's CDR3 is CASSPPSVSGTYFMNTEAFF. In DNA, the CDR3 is TGTGCCAGCTCACCACCTTCTGTTTCAGGGACTTACTTTATGAACACTGAAGCTTTCTTT. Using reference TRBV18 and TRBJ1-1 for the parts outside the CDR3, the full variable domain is NAGVMQNPRHLVRRRGQEARLRCSPMKGHSHVYWYRQLPEEGLKFMVYLQKENIIDESGMPKERFSAEFPKEGPSILRIQQVVRGDSAAYFCASSPPSVSGTYFMNTEAFFGQGTRLTVV.

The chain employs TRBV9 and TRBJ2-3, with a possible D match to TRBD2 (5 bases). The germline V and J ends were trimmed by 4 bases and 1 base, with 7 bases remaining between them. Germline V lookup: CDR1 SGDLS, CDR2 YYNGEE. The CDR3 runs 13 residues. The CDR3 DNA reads TGTGCCAGCAGCAAACTAGGCACAGATACGCAGTATTTT. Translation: CASSKLGTDTQYF.

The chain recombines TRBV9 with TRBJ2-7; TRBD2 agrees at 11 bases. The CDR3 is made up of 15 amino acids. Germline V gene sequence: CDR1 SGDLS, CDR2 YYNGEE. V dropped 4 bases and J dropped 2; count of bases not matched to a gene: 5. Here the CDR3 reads CASSPSGRTTYEQYF. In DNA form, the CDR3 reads TGTGCCAGCAGCCCTAGCGGGAGGACGACCTACGAGCAGTACTTC.

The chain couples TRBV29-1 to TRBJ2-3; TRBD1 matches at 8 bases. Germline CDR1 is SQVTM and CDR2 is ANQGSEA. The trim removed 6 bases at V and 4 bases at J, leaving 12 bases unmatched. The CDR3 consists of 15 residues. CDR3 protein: CSVRSRQGAPDTQYF. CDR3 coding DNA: TGCAGCGTCAGGTCCCGGCAGGGGGCACCAGATACGCAGTATTTT.